This T cell receptor (beta chain) was documented in a study of T cell responses to AZD1222 COVID-19 vaccine. General study results and limits: Mostly white British, mostly female donors; authors suggested clonal diversity may be underestimated. No day 14 peak samples; only post-peak repertoires were characterized.

V shed 2 bases and J 4 bases; nucleotides not matched to a gene: 5. Germline V CDR1 and CDR2: SGDLS, YYNGEE. CDR3 size: 15 residues. Remarks on this clone: What it recognizes is unknown.

Some clones are missing from TCRdb's copy, which holds only in-frame ones; the method was immunoSEQ multiplex PCR. The sample includes some 200,000 clones, around nine tenths of them seen just once. The specimen was peripheral blood, collected 28 days after the second dose of the MenACWY control vaccine. The chain employs TRBV9 and TRBJ2-1, with 8 bases that match TRBD1. The TCR sequence derives from an adult who received the MenACWY meningococcal vaccine as a control. The CDR3 region is CASSVRDRGYNEQFF. The CDR3 nucleotides read TGTGCCAGCAGCGTCCGAGACAGGGGTTACAATGAGCAGTTCTTC. Full variable domain (missing parts from reference TRBV9 and TRBJ2-1): DSGVTQTPKHLITATGQRVTLRCSPRSGDLSVYWYQQSLDQGLQFLIQYYNGEERAKGNILERFSAQQFPDLHSELNLSSLELGDSALYFCASSVRDRGYNEQFFGPGTRLTVL.